A single sample is the source of the 5 T cell receptor beta chains below, sequenced in a study of OX40 agonist ivuxolimab in advanced cancers. This table comes from immunoSEQ multiplex PCR, and its TCRdb copy is limited to in-frame clones, with some not included. The data hold 90,000 to 100,000 clones, with approximately 90% observed a single time. Sequencing was performed on CD4+ or CD8+ T cells sorted from blood, taken in a trial of the OX40 agonist ivuxolimab. These receptor sequences come from an adult with an advanced solid tumor such as melanoma, head and neck, liver or kidney cancer.

The chain uses TRBV19 and TRBJ1-2, with D possibly TRBD1 on 5 matching bases. V dropped 3 bases and J dropped 3 bases, with 8 bases sitting between them. This CDR3 has 13 residues. The germline gives CDR1 LNHDA, CDR2 SQIVND (reference sequence). CDR3 residues: CASSMGLDYGYTF. The CDR3 nucleotides read TGTGCCAGTAGTATGGGACTTGACTATGGCTACACCTTC.

This chain joins TRBV4-2 and TRBJ2-3, with D perhaps given as TRBD1 or TRBD2 (7 bases each). V was pared by 0 bases and J by 5 bases, with 15 bases between. Germline CDR1 and CDR2: LGHNA and YNFKEQ. The CDR3 loop spans 16 amino acids. The CDR3 here is CASSQEGGRGGDTQYF. CDR3 in DNA: TGTGCCAGCAGCCAAGAAGGGGGCAGGGGGGGAGATACGCAGTATTTT.

The CDR3, as DNA: TGTGCCAGTAGTAGTTCCAGCGGTATCCCCTACGAGCAGTACTTC. Encoded protein: CASSSSSGIPYEQYF. The chain is built from TRBV19 and TRBJ2-7; a weak D match, TRBD2 (5 bases). This CDR3 spans 15 amino acids. Germline V CDR1 and CDR2: LNHDA, SQIVND (reference sequence). The V gene lost 4 bases and the J gene lost 2 bases, with 15 bases spanning the gap.

This clone is medium-sized within its sample. The same CDR3 also results from other DNA sequences found in this sample. This chain connects TRBV18 to TRBJ2-7; D gene unclear. Trimming removed 2 bases from V and 1 base from J, with 6 bases in between. The CDR3 runs 13 residues. Germline V CDR1 and CDR2: KGHSH, LQKENI. The CDR3 loop is CASSPSQSYEQYV. For the CDR3, the DNA is TGTGCCAGCTCACCATCACAGTCCTACGAGCAGTACGTC.

The V and J genes are TRBV10-3 and TRBJ2-7, with 10 bases identical to TRBD2. The CDR3 contains 17 residues. The V gene end was trimmed by 0 bases and the J gene end by 7 bases; junction bases not matched to a gene: 12. CDR1 is ENHRY and CDR2 is SYGVKD in the germline V gene. The CDR3 bases are TGTGCCATCAGTGAGTCTGCGACTAGCGGGCCTCCTAGAGAGCAGTACTTC. Protein product: CAISESATSGPPREQYF.